A single sample is the source of the 23 T cell receptor beta chains below, sequenced in a study of OX40 agonist ivuxolimab in advanced cancers. The library was built by means of the immunoSEQ multiplex PCR assay. What TCRdb holds here is the immuneACCESS table cut down to in-frame rearrangements. Part of the clones is not present; checked against another copy, under half of the missing clones reflect an unresolved V gene, and the others are unexplained. Recorded for this sample are more than 9,500 clones; 84% of them occurred a single time. Of the sample, roughly 9.4% falls within the top ten clones. Specimen: CD4+ or CD8+ T cells sorted from blood, collected in a trial of the OX40 agonist ivuxolimab. The receptors come from an adult with an advanced solid tumor such as melanoma, head and neck, liver or kidney cancer.

The CDR3 nucleotides are TGTGCCAGCAGTCCTCAGGAAACCTACGAGCAGTACTTC. This gives the protein CASSPQETYEQYF. J is TRBJ2-7 and V is TRBV6-1; no clear D gene. The CDR3 runs to 13 residues. The germline gives CDR1 MNHNS, CDR2 SASEGT. V lost 5 bases and J lost 2, with 10 bases in between.

The chain uses TRBV7-3 and TRBJ2-2, with D unclear. This CDR3 is 14 amino acids long. CDR1 SGHTA and CDR2 FQGTGA come from the germline V gene. The V end lost 5 bases, the J end lost 8 bases, and 15 bases lay between the germline ends. This CDR3 reads CASSQDRSRGELFF. CDR3 bases: TGTGCCAGCAGCCAAGACCGCTCCAGAGGGGAGCTGTTTTTT.

The V gene is TRBV5-1, the J gene TRBJ2-5; D is unclear. CDR1 and CDR2 (germline): SGHRS, YFSETQ. This CDR3 spans 15 amino acids. V lost 0 bases, J lost 0 bases, and 9 bases lay in between. The CDR3 DNA reads as TGCGCCAGCAGCTTGGCCAGTGCGGACCAAGAGACCCAGTACTTC. Translation gives CASSLASADQETQYF.

The chain has TRBV7-8 and TRBJ1-1; TRBD1 aligns across 8 bases. The CDR3 has 14 amino acids. Trimming cost V 5 bases and J 13 bases; bases outside gene matches: 15. CDR1 and CDR2 (germline): SGHVS, FQNEAQ. DNA for the CDR3: TGTGCCAGCAGCCCGGGGACAGGTAAAACCTCGGGTTTCTTT. It yields the protein CASSPGTGKTSGFF.

CDR3 in amino acids: CASSLYETGGRETQYF. In nucleotides, the CDR3 is TGTGCCAGCAGCTTATATGAGACAGGGGGCCGGGAGACCCAGTACTTC. The chain uses TRBV7-9 and TRBJ2-5; 10 bases fit TRBD1. This CDR3 is built from 16 residues. Losses at the gene ends were 2 bases for V and 5 bases for J; bases not matched to a gene: 8. The germline V gene encodes CDR1 SEHNR and CDR2 FQNEAQ (reference sequence).

This clone was detected a few times. CDR3 loop: CASSEGGGGYGYTF. CDR3 DNA: TGTGCCAGCAGTGAAGGAGGGGGTGGCTATGGCTACACCTTC. The chain combines TRBV6-1 with TRBJ1-2; D may be TRBD1 (6 bases). This CDR3 is 14 amino acids long. The germline CDR1 and CDR2 sequences are MNHNS and SASEGT. V was clipped by 1 base and J by 4 bases, with 10 bases between them.

This chain joins TRBV7-9 and TRBJ1-2; D is ambiguous. V lost 1 base and J lost 4, with 10 bases in between. The CDR3 is 14 residues long. Germline V gene lookup returns CDR1 SEHNR and CDR2 FQNEAQ (reference sequence). The CDR3 here is CASSLGGASYGYTF. Here the CDR3 DNA reads TGTGCCAGCAGCTTAGGCGGAGCCAGCTATGGCTACACCTTC.

CDR3 coding DNA: TGTGCCATCGCGGACACTAGCAATCAGCCCCAGCATTTT. It yields the protein CAIADTSNQPQHF. The chain links TRBV10-3 to TRBJ1-5; a possible D gene is TRBD1 (5 bases). The V end lost 8 bases, the J end lost 0 bases, and 8 bases lay between the germline ends. CDR1 ENHRY and CDR2 SYGVKD come from the germline V gene. The CDR3 runs to 13 residues.

V gene TRBV4-2 combines with J gene TRBJ2-3; D might be TRBD1 or TRBD2, each matching 5 bases. Germline CDR1 and CDR2: LGHNA and YNFKEQ. With 10 bases removed from V and 0 bases from J, the gap between germline ends came to 11 bases. The CDR3 covers 13 residues. The CDR3 reads CATRAGSTDTQYF. DNA for the CDR3: TGTGCCACCAGGGCGGGCAGCACAGATACGCAGTATTTT.

V usage is TRBV6-5 and J usage is TRBJ2-3, with TRBD2 matching 14 bases. V dropped 11 bases and J dropped 5; count of bases not matched to a gene: 9. Germline lookup yields CDR1 MNHEY and CDR2 SVGAGI. The CDR3 runs 15 residues. The CDR3 DNA follows: TGTGCCGCTGCCGGGACTAGCGGGGGCCAAGATACGCAGTATTTT. The encoded protein is CAAAGTSGGQDTQYF.

There are a few counts of this clone. The chain employs TRBV19 and TRBJ2-1, with D perhaps matching TRBD2 (7 bases). Germline CDR1 and CDR2: LNHDA and SQIVND (reference sequence). Trimming shortened V by 9 bases and J by 3 bases, and 15 bases separated the two germline ends. There are 14 residues in the CDR3. CDR3 loop: CASSPGGSYNEQFF. DNA for the CDR3: TGTGCCAGCAGCCCGGGGGGCAGCTACAATGAGCAGTTCTTC.

CDR3 residues: CASSPDRGNMNTEAFF. The CDR3 DNA follows: TGTGCCAGCAGCCCCGACAGGGGTAACATGAACACTGAAGCTTTCTTT. The chain carries TRBV11-2 and TRBJ1-1, with 8 bases fitting TRBD1. This CDR3 is built from 16 residues. Per the germline V gene, CDR1 is SGHAT and CDR2 is FQNNGV. With V trimmed by 5 bases and J by 0 bases, 8 bases remained unmatched.

The V gene is TRBV5-1, the J gene TRBJ1-1, with no clear D. Germline CDR1 is SGHRS and CDR2 is YFSETQ. The V gene lost 0 bases and the J gene lost 0 bases, with 9 bases spanning the gap. The CDR3 sequence is 15 residues long. CDR3 bases: TGCGCCAGCAGCTTGGGAGGAGGGCTGAACACTGAAGCTTTCTTT. Its translation: CASSLGGGLNTEAFF.

A single count supports this clone. The chain carries TRBV6-5 and TRBJ1-3; D is uncertain. The CDR3 runs to 14 residues. The V end lost 5 bases, the J end lost 1 base, and 9 bases lay between the germline ends. Germline loops: CDR1 MNHEY, CDR2 SVGAGI. In nucleotides, the CDR3 is TGTGCCAGCAGTGAACGAGGGTCTGGAAACACCATATATTTT. Its translation: CASSERGSGNTIYF.

This clone was recorded only once. The rearrangement uses TRBV7-6 and TRBJ1-4; a weak D match, TRBD1 (6 bases). V lost 5 bases, J lost 3 bases, and 16 bases lay in between. Germline lookup yields CDR1 SGHVS and CDR2 FNYEAQ. The CDR3 is 16 amino acids. CDR3 protein: CASSPTGSPPNEKLFF. The CDR3 DNA reads TGTGCCAGCAGCCCAACAGGGTCCCCGCCTAATGAAAAACTGTTTTTT. The whole variable domain, remainder taken from reference TRBV7-6 and TRBJ1-4, is GAGVSQSPRYKVTKRGQDVALRCDPISGHVSLYWYRQALGQGPEFLTYFNYEAQQDKSGLPNDRFSAERPEGSISTLTIQRTEQRDSAMYRCASSPTGSPPNEKLFFGSGTQLSVL.

V gene TRBV10-3 combines with J gene TRBJ1-1; D uncertain. Germline V lookup: CDR1 ENHRY, CDR2 SYGVKD. The CDR3 has 16 amino acids. With 3 bases removed from V and 3 bases from J, the gap between germline ends came to 17 bases. CDR3 protein: CAISDLVEGADTEAFF. CDR3 DNA: TGTGCCATCAGTGATTTGGTGGAGGGTGCAGACACTGAAGCTTTCTTT.

The gene calls are TRBV4-1 and TRBJ2-7, with 7 bases lining up with TRBD1. Germline trimming cut 4 bases from V and 2 bases from J; bases unmatched to any gene: 5. This CDR3 is 14 amino acids long. CDR1 is MGHRA, CDR2 YSYEKL, per germline. The DNA of the CDR3 is TGCGCCAGCAGCCGAACGGGACAGACCTACGAGCAGTACTTC. Translation gives CASSRTGQTYEQYF.

The rearrangement joins TRBV30 to TRBJ2-1, with 10 bases lining up with TRBD2. V lost 1 base, J lost 3 bases, and 0 bases stayed unmatched. CDR1 and CDR2 from the germline V gene are GTSNPN and SVGIG (reference sequence). CDR3 length: 14 residues. The CDR3 sequence: CAWSGTSGYNEQFF. Here the CDR3 DNA reads TGTGCCTGGAGTGGGACTAGCGGCTACAATGAGCAGTTCTTC.

V is TRBV5-6 and J is TRBJ2-2; D might be TRBD1 (6 bases). The germline gives CDR1 SGHDT, CDR2 YYEEEE. V was trimmed by 3 bases and J by 0 bases, leaving 9 bases between them. This CDR3 comprises 15 residues. The CDR3 loop is CASSWDIANTGELFF. Here the CDR3 DNA reads TGTGCCAGCAGCTGGGACATCGCGAACACCGGGGAGCTGTTTTTT.

This clone was detected once. The CDR3 bases are TGTGCCATCAGTGAGTCGACTAGCGGGGGGGCCCTAGGGCAGTACTTC. Its translation is CAISESTSGGALGQYF. The V gene is TRBV10-3, the J gene TRBJ2-7; TRBD2 matches at 14 bases. CDR3 length: 16 residues. J was trimmed by 9 bases and V by 0 bases; bases with no gene match: 7. The germline gives CDR1 ENHRY, CDR2 SYGVKD.

The chain links TRBV6-1 to TRBJ1-2; 10 bases match TRBD1. There are 13 residues in the CDR3. The germline gives CDR1 MNHNS, CDR2 SASEGT. The V segment lost 6 bases and the J segment 7 bases; nucleotides outside the gene matches: 5. CDR3 nucleotide sequence: TGTGCCAGCAGCGGGGACAGGGGTCGTGGCTACACCTTC. Amino acids: CASSGDRGRGYTF.

Only a few counts were recorded for this clone. The chain is built from TRBV15 and TRBJ1-2, with 9 bases fitting TRBD1. Germline-derived CDR1 and CDR2 are LNHNV and YYDKDF (reference sequence). This CDR3 is 14 amino acids long. With V trimmed by 6 bases and J by 5 bases, 7 bases remained unmatched. The CDR3 spells CATRTTGGGYGYTF. CDR3 DNA sequence: TGTGCCACCAGGACGACAGGGGGGGGGTATGGCTACACCTTC.

The count of this clone is one. The rearrangement uses TRBV7-6 and TRBJ2-7; possibly TRBD2 for D (5 bases). Trimming took 1 base from V and 2 from J, leaving 12 bases between them. Germline CDR1 is SGHVS and CDR2 is FNYEAQ. This CDR3 comprises 15 residues. DNA for the CDR3: TGTGCCAGCAGCTTAGGTAGAGGGAGACCCTACGAGCAGTACTTC. This codes for CASSLGRGRPYEQYF.